The 12 T cell receptor beta chains below were found in one sample sequenced in a study of CD8 T cells in Susac syndrome. The authors reverse transcribed roughly 0.5 to 1 ug RNA with random hexamers. TCRdb re-called the immunoSEQ multiplex PCR reads through MiXCR, storing one row per CDR3 protein. This sample has around 280,000 distinct CDR3 sequences, with approximately 81% found just once. The sample taken for sequencing was CD8+ T cells from PBMCs. All receptors derive from a human donor with multiple sclerosis.

The chain couples TRBV28 to TRBJ2-5; D might be TRBD1 (5 bases). This CDR3 is 13 amino acids long. Germline CDR1 MDHEN, CDR2 SYDVKM. The ends were cut back, 4 bases at V and 3 bases at J, with 9 bases in the middle. Here the CDR3 DNA reads TGTGCCAGCAGTTCAGACAGCAAAGAGACCCAGTACTTC. Its translation: CASSSDSKETQYF.

The chain combines TRBV9 with TRBJ1-1; 11 bases are a match to TRBD1. V was pared by 3 bases and J by 4 bases, with 5 bases of the junction left unmatched. Germline assignment: CDR1 SGDLS and CDR2 YYNGEE. This CDR3 region has 15 residues. The CDR3 DNA follows: TGTGCCAGCAGCGCAGGGACAGGGGGGACCACTGAAGCTTTCTTT. This encodes CASSAGTGGTTEAFF.

This chain links TRBV7-9 with TRBJ1-4; no reliable D call. Trimming took 5 bases from V and 4 from J, leaving 14 bases between them. Germline lookup yields CDR1 SEHNR and CDR2 FQNEAQ (reference sequence). The CDR3 totals 15 residues. In DNA form, the CDR3 reads TGTGCCAGCAGCACACCATTCGAAGATAATGAAAAACTGTTTTTT. Translating it yields CASSTPFEDNEKLFF.

V gene TRBV28 combines with J gene TRBJ2-3; TRBD2 aligns across 7 bases. The germline V gene has CDR1 MDHEN and CDR2 SYDVKM. Trimming took 4 bases from V and 2 from J; bases not matched to a gene: 9. The CDR3 totals 16 residues. The CDR3 region has the DNA TGTGCCAGCAGTTCGCGGCGGCTAGCGGACACAGATACGCAGTATTTT. Protein product: CASSSRRLADTDTQYF.

This clonotype showed up just a few times. The chain has TRBV11-2 and TRBJ2-7, with TRBD1 identical over 9 bases. V lost 3 bases, J lost 4 bases, and 1 base stayed unmatched. The CDR3 has 13 residues. The germline gives CDR1 SGHAT, CDR2 FQNNGV. CDR3 sequence: CASSFGTGYEQYF. The CDR3 region has the DNA TGTGCCAGCAGCTTCGGGACAGGGTACGAGCAGTACTTC.

The genes are TRBV6-5 and TRBJ1-5; 8 bases line up with TRBD1. The CDR3 extends over 17 amino acids. J gave up 5 bases and V 2 bases, and 11 bases lay outside the gene matches. Germline lookup yields CDR1 MNHEY and CDR2 SVGAGI. The CDR3 DNA reads TGTGCCAGCAGTTACAAGCCGCTCGACAGGGGCCATCAGCCCCAGCATTTT. It translates to CASSYKPLDRGHQPQHF.

The chain uses TRBV27 and TRBJ2-7; 8 bases align to TRBD1. After removal of 7 bases from V and 2 bases from J, the junction contained 10 bases not matched to a gene. This CDR3 is built from 15 residues. The germline gives CDR1 MNHEY, CDR2 SMNVEV (reference sequence). The CDR3 loop is CASTLSGGHPYEQYF. The CDR3 DNA reads TGTGCCAGCACCCTCTCAGGGGGCCATCCCTACGAGCAGTACTTC.

The chain has TRBV9 and TRBJ2-7; D possibly corresponds to TRBD2 (5 bases). CDR1 is SGDLS and CDR2 is YYNGEE in the germline V gene. V shed 1 base and J shed 0 bases, with 11 bases lying between them. The CDR3 length is 15 residues. CDR3 residues: CASSVSGANSYEQYF. The CDR3 DNA reads TGTGCCAGCAGCGTAAGCGGTGCCAACTCCTACGAGCAGTACTTC.

The chain employs TRBV5-6 and TRBJ1-2; D possibly corresponds to TRBD1 (5 bases). Trimming removed 4 bases from V and 4 bases from J, with 11 bases in between. Germline CDR1 SGHDT, CDR2 YYEEEE. This CDR3 region has 13 residues. CDR3 amino acids: CASSPGPLYGYTF. Here the CDR3 DNA reads TGTGCCAGCAGCCCAGGGCCTCTCTATGGCTACACCTTC.

In this sample, this clonotype turned up once. The V call is TRBV24-1, the J call TRBJ2-1; D may be TRBD1 or TRBD2 (5 bases each). CDR1 is KGHDR, CDR2 SFDVKD, per germline. The CDR3 consists of 13 residues. Trimming stripped 10 bases from V and 8 bases from J, with 17 bases between. The CDR3 is CATSGPIGDEQFF. CDR3 DNA: TGTGCCACTTCGGGACCTATAGGGGATGAGCAGTTCTTC.

This clonotype is a singleton in its sample. The rearrangement links TRBV30 to TRBJ2-1; weak D call: TRBD2 (7 bases). Trimming cost V 3 bases and J 8 bases, with 14 bases left between them. This CDR3 is built from 13 residues. Germline V gives CDR1 GTSNPN, CDR2 SVGIG (reference sequence). CDR3 protein: CAWSPVGGHEQFF. CDR3 DNA sequence: TGTGCCTGGAGCCCCGTGGGGGGGCATGAGCAGTTCTTC.

The chain carries TRBV7-9 and TRBJ2-7; 10 positions match TRBD1. The CDR3 has 15 residues. Germline CDR1 reads SEHNR; CDR2 reads FQNEAQ (reference sequence). The J segment lost 2 bases and the V segment lost 6 bases, leaving 7 bases of the junction unmatched. The CDR3: CASRGGTGDAYEQYF. DNA for the CDR3: TGTGCCAGCAGGGGTGGGACAGGGGACGCCTACGAGCAGTACTTC.